This is a list of T cell receptor beta chains from one sample in a study of shared clonotypes between healthy human individuals. Profiling relied on immunoSEQ multiplex PCR, and the TCRdb table lists in-frame clones only, not all of them. The table lists 550,000 to 600,000 clones, 95% to 98% of them singletons. The sequencing sample was made of naive CD8+ T cells sorted from blood. These receptors were taken from a man in his thirties or forties in good health. CDR3s include the opening cysteine and the closing phenylalanine or tryptophan. Fields, in order: J gene, V gene, D gene, clone size, CDR3 DNA, CDR3 protein. The D gene is left open where the match is weak. Not all rows give a size; the values are once, few, many and, for expanded clones, a class.

TRBJ2-1 TRBV6-1 . . TGTGCCAGCAGTGAACTGGGTTCGAGCTCCTACAATGAGCAGTTCTTC CASSELGSSSYNEQFF
TRBJ1-1 TRBV7-9 . . TGTGCCAGCAGCTCTTCTCTCAGGGGCACTGAAGCTTTCTTT CASSSSLRGTEAFF
TRBJ1-5 TRBV28 TRBD1 . TGTGCCAGCAGTTTTAGGGGACAGGGCGGACAGCCCCAGCATTTT CASSFRGQGGQPQHF
TRBJ2-5 TRBV29-1 . . TGCAGCGTTGAATGGTCCTTTCAGCGGGAGACCCAGTACTTC CSVEWSFQRETQYF
TRBJ2-1 TRBV27 TRBD2 . TGTGCCAGCAGCGGACTAGCGGGGAACAATGAGCAGTTCTTC CASSGLAGNNEQFF
TRBJ2-2 TRBV4-1 . . TGCGCCAGCAGCCACCGGATCAACACCGGGGAGCTGTTTTTT CASSHRINTGELFF
TRBJ2-1 TRBV29-1 . . TGCAGCGTCGGACCCACCAATGAGCAGTTCTTC CSVGPTNEQFF
TRBJ2-1 TRBV4-1 . . TGCGCCAGCAGCCAAGTCGTGACAGCATACAATGAGCAGTTCTTC CASSQVVTAYNEQFF
TRBJ1-2 TRBV29-1 . . TGCAGCGTTGAAAGCGGGTTTGGGTATGGCTACACCTTC CSVESGFGYGYTF
TRBJ2-1 TRBV19 TRBD2 . TGTGCCAGTAGTATTCAGCGGGGGTCCTACAATGAGCAGTTCTTC CASSIQRGSYNEQFF
TRBJ2-7 TRBV7-2 . . TGTGCCAGCAGCTTAGCTGGGGTCTACGAGCAGTACTTC CASSLAGVYEQYF
TRBJ2-5 TRBV29-1 . . TGCAGCGTCAACGGAAGTCCCCAAGAGACCCAGTACTTC CSVNGSPQETQYF
TRBJ2-2 TRBV29-1 . . TGCAGCGTTGGTCCCTCCCACCTCGGGGAGCTGTTTTTT CSVGPSHLGELFF
TRBJ2-3 TRBV28 . . TGTGCCAGCAGTCAAGCTCCTGGTTACGATACGCAGTATTTT CASSQAPGYDTQYF
TRBJ2-4 TRBV28 . . TGTGCCAGCAGTGGGGGAGCACTAGCCAAAAACATTCAGTACTTC CASSGGALAKNIQYF
TRBJ2-5 TRBV7-9 . . TGTGCCAGCAGCCAAGCCCAATGGGCAGAGACCCAGTACTTC CASSQAQWAETQYF
TRBJ2-1 TRBV9 . . TGTGCCAGCAGCGTAGCTTCCAGTAATGAGCAGTTCTTC CASSVASSNEQFF
TRBJ2-7 TRBV29-1 . . TGCAGCGTTGTGGGGGGCGATAGGTACGAGCAGTACTTC CSVVGGDRYEQYF
TRBJ2-5 TRBV27 . . TGTGCCAGCAGTTTATCCATCGGGATAGGAGAGACCCAGTACTTC CASSLSIGIGETQYF
TRBJ2-7 TRBV21-1 . . TGTGCCAGCAGCAAAAAATGGGACAGGGGGCCAAGACCGGACGAGCAGTACTTC CASSKKWDRGPRPDEQYF
TRBJ2-7 TRBV5-1 TRBD1 . TGCGCCAGCAGCTTCCCAAGGGACAGGGGGGGCTACGAGCAGTACTTC CASSFPRDRGGYEQYF
TRBJ2-2 TRBV9 . . TGTGCCAGCAGCGTAGAAAACACCGGGGAGCTGTTTTTT CASSVENTGELFF
TRBJ2-7 TRBV5-4 . . TGTGCCAGCAGCTTGGCGGGGACCTACGAGCAGTACTTC CASSLAGTYEQYF
TRBJ2-1 TRBV29-1 . . TGCAGCGTTGAAACCTCGGGCTCCTACAATGAGCAGTTCTTC CSVETSGSYNEQFF
TRBJ2-3 TRBV29-1 . . TGCAGCGTCTACGCAGACGACTTTGGGGATACGCAGTATTTT CSVYADDFGDTQYF
TRBJ2-7 TRBV28 TRBD2 . TGTGCCAGCAGTAGACTAGCGGACTCCTACGAGCAGTACTTC CASSRLADSYEQYF
TRBJ1-2 TRBV6-6 TRBD1 once TGTGCCAGCAGGGATGACAGGGACCACTATGGCTACACCTTC CASRDDRDHYGYTF
TRBJ2-7 TRBV2 . . TGTGCCAGCAGTGCCGCGGTGGGCTCCTACGAGCAGTACTTC CASSAAVGSYEQYF
TRBJ2-7 TRBV28 . . TGTGCCAGCAGACTCACCGGGACACTCAGCTACGAGCAGTACTTC CASRLTGTLSYEQYF
TRBJ2-7 TRBV15 TRBD1 . TGTGCCACCAGCATTGGGACAGGTGCCGCCTACGAGCAGTACTTC CATSIGTGAAYEQYF
TRBJ2-7 TRBV15 . . TGTGCCACCAGATCGGTGGGAGGCTCCTACGAGCAGTACTTC CATRSVGGSYEQYF
TRBJ2-7 TRBV27 . once TGTGCCAGCAGTCGGACAGCCCACTACTACGAGCAGTACTTC CASSRTAHYYEQYF
TRBJ2-7 TRBV7-6 . . TGTGCCAGCAGCTTAGAGGGGACCCACTCCTACGAGCAGTACTTC CASSLEGTHSYEQYF
TRBJ1-2 TRBV4-3 . . TGCGCCAGCAGCCAAGACAGGGGAGGCTATGGCTACACCTTC CASSQDRGGYGYTF
TRBJ2-7 TRBV4-1 . . TGCGCCAGCAGCCAAGACGGGACCAACTACTACGAGCAGTACTTC CASSQDGTNYYEQYF
TRBJ2-1 TRBV25-1 TRBD2 once TGTGCCAGCAGTGAACGGGAGGCGGGAAACTACAATGAGCAGTTCTTC CASSEREAGNYNEQFF
TRBJ2-5 TRBV9 . . TGTGCCAGCAGCGCCGGATATTCGGAGACCCAGTACTTC CASSAGYSETQYF
TRBJ2-1 TRBV30 . once TGTGCCTGGAGGCTCTTTCCGGGAGTGGCCTACAATGAGCAGTTCTTC CAWRLFPGVAYNEQFF
TRBJ2-1 TRBV11-2 . . TGTGCCAGCAGCTTATTCGCCTCCAATGAGCAGTTCTTC CASSLFASNEQFF
TRBJ1-1 TRBV5-1 . . TGCGCCAGCTCGTCAGGGGCAAAGTCACAGACTGAAGCTTTCTTT CASSSGAKSQTEAFF
TRBJ2-7 TRBV29-1 TRBD2 once TGCAGCGTTGAGGGGACTAGAGAGTACGAGCAGTACTTC CSVEGTREYEQYF
TRBJ1-2 TRBV19 . . TGTGCCAGTAACCCCGGGGGGCCCGACTATGGCTACACCTTC CASNPGGPDYGYTF
TRBJ1-4 TRBV4-1 TRBD1 once TGCGCCAGCAGCCAAGACCCCGGGACAGCTAATGAAAAACTGTTTTTT CASSQDPGTANEKLFF
TRBJ2-1 TRBV7-9 . . TGTGCCAGCAGTTTCAGGGGGGAGCGCGTAGGGGAGCAGTTCTTC CASSFRGERVGEQFF
TRBJ2-5 TRBV13 . . TGTGCCAGCAGCTTATGGGTTCAAGAGACCCAGTACTTC CASSLWVQETQYF
TRBJ1-1 TRBV29-1 . . TGCAGCGGGAGGTGGACCGGTGAAGCTTTCTTT CSGRWTGEAFF
TRBJ2-3 TRBV7-9 . . TGTGCCAGCAGCTTAGAGGGCCCCTCCAATAATTATACGCAGTATTTT CASSLEGPSNNYTQYF
TRBJ2-1 TRBV28 . . TGTGCCAGCAGTTTACCCAGACAGAGGGCTAATGAGCAGTTCTTC CASSLPRQRANEQFF
TRBJ1-1 TRBV29-1 . . TGCAGCGTTGCGGCAGGGGAGAACACTGAAGCTTTCTTT CSVAAGENTEAFF
TRBJ2-7 TRBV7-6 . . TGTGCCAGCAGCTTAGGGGGCTTCGCCGACGAGCAGTACTTC CASSLGGFADEQYF
TRBJ2-3 TRBV9 TRBD1 . TGTGCCAGCCGCCACGGGACAGGGGAGATCACAGATACGCAGTATTTT CASRHGTGEITDTQYF
TRBJ1-2 TRBV19 . . TGTGCCAGTAGTCCAGGGCGAAGGTATGGCTACACCTTC CASSPGRRYGYTF
TRBJ2-4 TRBV4-1 . . TGCGCCAGCAGCCAGCCCTATAGCGGCTTAGCCAAAAACATTCAGTACTTC CASSQPYSGLAKNIQYF